This T cell receptor beta chain was identified during a study of shared T cell receptors in the human thymus. Repertoires were generated with immunoSEQ multiplex PCR, while TCRdb's copy carries only in-frame clones and drops some. The repertoire holds around 340,000 clones, with over 90% as singletons. Per the germline V gene, CDR1 is GTSNPN and CDR2 is SVGIG (reference sequence). V shed 2 bases, J shed 3 bases, and the junction held 4 bases outside the gene matches. The CDR3 loop spans 14 amino acids. Specimen: thymocytes. This sequence was found in a human donor. The V and J genes are TRBV30 and TRBJ2-7; 10 positions match TRBD1. The CDR3 DNA follows: TGTGCCTGGAGTTGGGGACAGGGGTTCTACGAGCAGTACTTC. Translation: CAWSWGQGFYEQYF.